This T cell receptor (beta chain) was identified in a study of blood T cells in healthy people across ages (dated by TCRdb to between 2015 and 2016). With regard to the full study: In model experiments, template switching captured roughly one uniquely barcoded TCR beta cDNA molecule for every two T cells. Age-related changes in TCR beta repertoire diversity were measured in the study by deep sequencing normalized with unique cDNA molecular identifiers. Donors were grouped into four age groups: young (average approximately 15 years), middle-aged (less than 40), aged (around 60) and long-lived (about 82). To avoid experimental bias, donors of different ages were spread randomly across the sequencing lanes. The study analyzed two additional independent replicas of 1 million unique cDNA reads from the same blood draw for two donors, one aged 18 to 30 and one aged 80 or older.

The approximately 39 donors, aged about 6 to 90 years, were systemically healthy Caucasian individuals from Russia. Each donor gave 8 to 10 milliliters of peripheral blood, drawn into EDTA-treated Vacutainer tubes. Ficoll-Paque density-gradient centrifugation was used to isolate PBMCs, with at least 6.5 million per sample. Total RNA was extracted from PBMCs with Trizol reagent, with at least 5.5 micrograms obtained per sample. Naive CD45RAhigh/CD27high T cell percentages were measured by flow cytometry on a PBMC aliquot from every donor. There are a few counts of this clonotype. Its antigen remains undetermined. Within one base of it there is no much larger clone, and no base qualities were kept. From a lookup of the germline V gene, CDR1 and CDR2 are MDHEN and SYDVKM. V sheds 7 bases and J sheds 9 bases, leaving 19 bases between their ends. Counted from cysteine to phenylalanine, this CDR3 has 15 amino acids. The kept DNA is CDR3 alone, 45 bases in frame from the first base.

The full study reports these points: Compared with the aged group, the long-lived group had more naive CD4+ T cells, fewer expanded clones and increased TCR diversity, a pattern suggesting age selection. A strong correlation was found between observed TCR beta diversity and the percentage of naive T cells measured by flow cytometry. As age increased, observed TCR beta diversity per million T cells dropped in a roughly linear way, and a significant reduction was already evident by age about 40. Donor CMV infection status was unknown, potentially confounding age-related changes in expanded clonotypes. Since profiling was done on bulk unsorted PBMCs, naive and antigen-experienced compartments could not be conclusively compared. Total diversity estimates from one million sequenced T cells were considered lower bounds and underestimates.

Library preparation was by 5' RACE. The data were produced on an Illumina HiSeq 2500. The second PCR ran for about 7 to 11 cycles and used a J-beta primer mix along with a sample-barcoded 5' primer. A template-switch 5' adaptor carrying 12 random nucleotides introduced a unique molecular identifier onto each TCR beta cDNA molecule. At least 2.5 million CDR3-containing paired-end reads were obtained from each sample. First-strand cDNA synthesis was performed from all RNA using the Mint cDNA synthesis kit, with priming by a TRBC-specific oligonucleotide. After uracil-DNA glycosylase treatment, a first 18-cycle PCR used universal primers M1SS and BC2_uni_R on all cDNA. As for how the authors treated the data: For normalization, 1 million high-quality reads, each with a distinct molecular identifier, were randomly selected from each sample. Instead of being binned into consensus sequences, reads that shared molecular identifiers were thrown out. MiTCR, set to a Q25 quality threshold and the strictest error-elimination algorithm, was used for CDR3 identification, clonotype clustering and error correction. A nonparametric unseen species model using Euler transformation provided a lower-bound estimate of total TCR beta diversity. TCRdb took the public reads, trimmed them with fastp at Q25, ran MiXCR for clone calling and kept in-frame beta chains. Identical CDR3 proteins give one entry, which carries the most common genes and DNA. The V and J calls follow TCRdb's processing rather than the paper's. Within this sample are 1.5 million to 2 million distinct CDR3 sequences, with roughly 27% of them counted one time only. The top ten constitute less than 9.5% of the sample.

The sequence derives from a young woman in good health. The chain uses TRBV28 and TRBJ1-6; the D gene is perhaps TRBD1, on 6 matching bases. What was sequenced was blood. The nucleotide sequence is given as TGTGCCAGCACCACGGGGCCAGGGGATAGTTCACCCCTCCACTTT. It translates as CASTTGPGDSSPLHF. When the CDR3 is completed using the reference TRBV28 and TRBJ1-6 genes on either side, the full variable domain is DVKVTQSSRYLVKRTGEKVFLECVQDMDHENMFWYRQDPGLGLRLIYFSYDVKMKEKGDIPEGYSVSREKKERFSLILESASTNQTSMYLCASTTGPGDSSPLHFGNGTRLTVT.